This entry concerns a single T cell receptor (beta chain). Its antigen remains unidentified. Here immunoSEQ multiplex PCR was the method, and the copy in TCRdb shows in-frame clones only, minus some. The sample has some 64,000 clones; 92% are singletons. The sample belongs to a study of OX40 agonist ivuxolimab in advanced cancers. Broader study findings: Among patients with partial responses at 0.1-3.0 mg/kg, clonal expansion was among the lowest.

The CDR3 has 17 amino acids. CDR1 MNHEY and CDR2 SMNVEV come from the germline V gene (reference sequence). Trimming cost V 3 bases and J 9 bases; bases outside gene matches: 12. The material sequenced was CD4+ or CD8+ T cells sorted from blood, taken in a trial of the OX40 agonist ivuxolimab. V is TRBV27 and J is TRBJ2-1; the match to TRBD2 covers 12 bases. This sequence originates from an adult with an advanced solid tumor such as melanoma, head and neck, liver or kidney cancer. The CDR3 nucleotides are TGTGCCAGCAGTTTGCGCCCAAGACTAGCGGGAGAGGGTGAGCAGTTCTTC. Protein product: CASSLRPRLAGEGEQFF.